This passage covers 17 T cell receptor beta chains from one sample sequenced in a study of blood T cell repertoires in COVID-19. Sequenced by immunoSEQ multiplex PCR; TCRdb stores in-frame clones only, minus some. The table includes some 240,000 clones, 82% detected once. The source material was peripheral blood. The receptors were sampled from a woman in her seventies with COVID-19, enrolled during active disease.

This clone was detected once. The chain carries TRBV14 and TRBJ1-1, with unresolved D. This CDR3 region has 14 residues. Looked up from germline, CDR1 is SGHDN and CDR2 is FVKESK. Deletions cut 5 bases from V and 5 bases from J, with 15 bases between. As DNA, the CDR3 is TGTGCCAGCAGCTATAGCGCCCCGGTAACTGAAGCTTTCTTT. It encodes CASSYSAPVTEAFF.

This clone was counted between two and nine times. The chain recombines TRBV18 with TRBJ1-5; the D gene is possibly TRBD1 (6 bases). The ends were cut back, 4 bases at V and 4 bases at J, with 8 bases in the middle. Per the germline V gene, CDR1 is KGHSH and CDR2 is LQKENI. The CDR3 covers 13 residues. The CDR3 DNA reads TGTGCCAGCTCACAGGGGGAAAATCAGCCCCAGCATTTT. Its translation: CASSQGENQPQHF. Full variable domain (rest looked up from reference TRBV18 and TRBJ1-5): NAGVMQNPRHLVRRRGQEARLRCSPMKGHSHVYWYRQLPEEGLKFMVYLQKENIIDESGMPKERFSAEFPKEGPSILRIQQVVRGDSAAYFCASSQGENQPQHFGDGTRLSIL.

This chain links TRBV29-1 with TRBJ2-3, with TRBD1 identical over 10 bases. V trimming: 3 bases; J trimming: 6 bases; junction bases outside the gene matches: 3. The CDR3 contains 13 residues. CDR1 is SQVTM, CDR2 ANQGSEA, per germline. The CDR3 sequence: CSVEGQGLDTQYF. CDR3 DNA sequence: TGCAGCGTTGAGGGACAGGGGCTGGATACGCAGTATTTT.

This clone is a singleton in its sample. The genes are TRBV28 and TRBJ1-5, with D tentatively TRBD1 (6 bases). Germline V CDR1 and CDR2: MDHEN, SYDVKM. The V and J ends lost 2 bases and 3 bases respectively, with 11 bases between them. The CDR3 consists of 15 residues. DNA for the CDR3: TGTGCCAGCAGTTTAGGGGGCCCAAACAATCAGCCCCAGCATTTT. Its translation: CASSLGGPNNQPQHF.

The rearrangement joins TRBV7-2 to TRBJ2-2; the D gene is possibly TRBD2 (6 bases). This CDR3 region has 15 residues. Germline loops: CDR1 SGHTA, CDR2 FQGNSA. The V end was cut by 5 bases, the J end by 2 bases, with 12 bases between. This CDR3 reads CASSLFSGNTGELFF. Written as DNA, the CDR3 is TGTGCCAGCAGCCTCTTTAGCGGTAACACCGGGGAGCTGTTTTTT. Full variable domain (missing parts from reference TRBV7-2 and TRBJ2-2): GAGVSQSPSNKVTEKGKDVELRCDPISGHTALYWYRQSLGQGLEFLIYFQGNSAPDKSGLPSDRFSAERTGGSVSTLTIQRTQQEDSAVYLCASSLFSGNTGELFFGEGSRLTVL.

The gene calls are TRBV9 and TRBJ2-1, with 7 bases lining up with TRBD2. The CDR3 sequence is 18 residues long. V lost 0 bases and J lost 4; bases outside the gene matches: 13. CDR1 and CDR2 (germline): SGDLS, YYNGEE. CDR3 sequence reads: CASSVGGLGGSHYNEQFF. DNA of the CDR3: TGTGCCAGCAGCGTAGGGGGCTTGGGCGGGAGCCATTACAATGAGCAGTTCTTC.

This chain uses TRBV5-6 with TRBJ2-1, with 14 bases aligning to TRBD2. Germline CDR1 is SGHDT and CDR2 is YYEEEE. The ends lost 5 bases at V and 9 bases at J; junction bases unmatched: 7. The CDR3 covers 15 residues. CDR3: CASRYGTSGSLEQFF. The CDR3 DNA reads TGTGCCAGCAGATACGGGACTAGCGGGAGTCTTGAGCAGTTCTTC.

This clone showed up just once. The chain uses TRBV5-1 and TRBJ1-2, with 12 positions matching TRBD1. The CDR3 covers 17 residues. V gave up 0 bases and J gave up 8 bases; unmatched junction bases: 11. Germline V gene lookup returns CDR1 SGHRS and CDR2 YFSETQ. CDR3 in DNA: TGCGCCAGCAGCTTGGGGGACAGGGGGCGATTCCAAGGAGGCTACACCTTC. Its translation: CASSLGDRGRFQGGYTF.

A single count supports this clone. The V and J genes are TRBV19 and TRBJ1-5; possibly TRBD1 for D (6 bases). The CDR3 consists of 15 residues. Trimming pared 7 bases from V and 0 bases from J, leaving 13 bases between. Germline CDR1 LNHDA, CDR2 SQIVND (reference sequence). CDR3 residues: CASTPRDISNQPQHF. The CDR3 coding sequence is TGTGCCAGTACCCCCAGGGACATTAGCAATCAGCCCCAGCATTTT.

The chain joins TRBV19 to TRBJ1-5; no reliable D call. The CDR3 totals 13 residues. The V gene's germline CDR1 is LNHDA and CDR2 SQIVND (reference sequence). The germline V and J ends were trimmed by 4 bases and 5 bases, with 9 bases remaining between them. The CDR3 DNA reads as TGTGCCAGTAGTAATCACAGAGATCAGCCCCAGCATTTT. This encodes CASSNHRDQPQHF. The full variable domain, completed using reference TRBV19 and TRBJ1-5, is DGGITQSPKYLFRKEGQNVTLSCEQNLNHDAMYWYRQDPGQGLRLIYYSQIVNDFQKGDIAEGYSVSREKKESFPLTVTSAQKNPTAFYLCASSNHRDQPQHFGDGTRLSIL.

The CDR3 nucleotides are TGTGCCAGCAGCTTAGGACAGGCACAAGAGACCCAGTACTTC. Amino acid sequence: CASSLGQAQETQYF. This chain connects TRBV7-9 to TRBJ2-5; D is perhaps TRBD1 (6 bases). V lost 1 base and J 2 bases, leaving 8 bases between the germline ends. The CDR3 has 14 amino acids. The V gene's germline CDR1 is SEHNR and CDR2 FQNEAQ (reference sequence).

The sample holds one count of this clone. V usage is TRBV11-2 and J usage is TRBJ2-7; 8 nucleotides align to TRBD2. The germline V gene has CDR1 SGHAT and CDR2 FQNNGV. The J segment lost 3 bases and the V segment lost 1 base, leaving 2 bases of the junction unmatched. This CDR3 spans 14 amino acids. CDR3 nucleotide sequence: TGTGCCAGCAGCTTAGCCAGCGGGAGCTACGAGCAGTACTTC. Translation gives CASSLASGSYEQYF.

J is TRBJ1-2 and V is TRBV20-1; 9 bases fit TRBD1. This CDR3 region has 14 residues. Trimming took 3 bases from V and 7 from J; bases not matched to a gene: 9. CDR1 and CDR2 (germline): DFQATT, SNEGSKA (reference sequence). In nucleotides, the CDR3 is TGCAGTGCTAGTACAGGGGGCGTAAGCCGTGGCTACACCTTC. This gives the protein CSASTGGVSRGYTF.

The rearrangement uses TRBV18 and TRBJ2-3; 10 bases map to TRBD2. This CDR3 is 17 amino acids long. The V gene's germline CDR1 is KGHSH and CDR2 LQKENI. With 2 bases clipped from V and 3 bases from J, the junction kept 8 bases outside the gene matches. The CDR3 here is CASSPNGASGSTDTQYF. The CDR3 region has the DNA TGTGCCAGCTCACCAAACGGCGCTAGCGGGAGTACAGATACGCAGTATTTT.

The chain couples TRBV7-2 to TRBJ2-5, with a weak D call TRBD2 (6 bases). The CDR3 spans 14 residues. The V gene's germline CDR1 is SGHTA and CDR2 FQGNSA. V gave up 3 bases and J gave up 2 bases, with 10 bases separating them. The DNA of the CDR3 is TGTGCCAGCAGCTTCGCTAGCGCGCAAGAGACCCAGTACTTC. As protein: CASSFASAQETQYF. The full variable domain, with the rest looked up from reference TRBV7-2 and TRBJ2-5, is GAGVSQSPSNKVTEKGKDVELRCDPISGHTALYWYRQSLGQGLEFLIYFQGNSAPDKSGLPSDRFSAERTGGSVSTLTIQRTQQEDSAVYLCASSFASAQETQYFGPGTRLLVL.

This chain connects TRBV9 to TRBJ1-4, with D possibly being TRBD1 (5 bases). The V end was cut by 4 bases, the J end by 4 bases, with 20 bases between. The CDR3 extends over 17 amino acids. Germline V gives CDR1 SGDLS, CDR2 YYNGEE. The CDR3 DNA sequence: TGTGCCAGCAGCCGTAGTAGAGGAGCAGGGATTAATGAAAAACTGTTTTTT. Protein: CASSRSRGAGINEKLFF. The variable domain in full, with the rest retrieved from reference TRBV9 and TRBJ1-4, is DSGVTQTPKHLITATGQRVTLRCSPRSGDLSVYWYQQSLDQGLQFLIQYYNGEERAKGNILERFSAQQFPDLHSELNLSSLELGDSALYFCASSRSRGAGINEKLFFGSGTQLSVL.

J is TRBJ2-5 and V is TRBV7-9, with TRBD1 matching 7 bases. The J segment lost 7 bases and the V segment lost 5 bases, leaving 13 bases of the junction unmatched. CDR1 is SEHNR, CDR2 FQNEAQ, per germline (reference sequence). This CDR3 is 15 amino acids long. The DNA of the CDR3 is TGTGCCAGCAGCCCCCAGGGTTGGACAGGCGGGACCCAGTACTTC. This gives the protein CASSPQGWTGGTQYF.